This T cell receptor beta chain appears in the sequencing data of a study of cytomegalovirus exposure and HLA in healthy donors. Study-level results: Most sequenced TCRs were rare (though some public TCRs occurred in many donors).

In the PCR, 60 Vbeta and 13 Jbeta primers were used. Some clones are missing from TCRdb's copy, which holds only in-frame ones; the method was immunoSEQ multiplex PCR. This table has roughly 200,000 clones, 86% appearing once. About this clone: Its matching antigen is unknown.

With V trimmed by 5 bases and J by 1 base, 6 bases remained unmatched. Germline lookup yields CDR1 SGHTA and CDR2 FQGNSA. This CDR3 comprises 15 residues. The clonotype originates from a woman aged 30 to 39 in good health and CMV-seronegative. The material sequenced was PBMCs. This chain links TRBV7-2 with TRBJ2-3; 7 nucleotides agree with TRBD2. The CDR3 nucleotides read TGTGCCAGCAGCCCAGGACGGGGGGGCACAGATACGCAGTATTTT. It yields the protein CASSPGRGGTDTQYF.